The clone carrying this T cell receptor (beta chain) rates as medium-sized. The antigen is not known. This CDR3 is built from 14 residues. With 2 bases clipped from V and 5 bases from J, the junction kept 3 bases outside the gene matches. Germline assignment: CDR1 MGHRA and CDR2 YSYEKL. This sample was included in a study of OX40 agonist ivuxolimab in advanced cancers. Overall study context: Dosing consisted of intravenous ivuxolimab at 0.01 to 10 mg/kg every 2 weeks. Study results and caveats: Dose levels from 0.1 to 3.0 mg/kg saw CD4+ and CD8+ blood T cells expand clonally by week 6.

Patients with autoimmune history or systemic immunosuppression were excluded. The data were produced by immunoSEQ multiplex PCR, yet TCRdb's version contains in-frame clones alone and is incomplete. This sample has about 67,000 clones; around 84% occur once, and the top ten carry around 2%. The chain carries TRBV4-1 and TRBJ2-5, with TRBD2 identical over 9 bases. The sequenced sample was CD4+ or CD8+ T cells sorted from blood, obtained in a trial of the OX40 agonist ivuxolimab. The sequence derives from an adult with an advanced solid tumor such as melanoma, head and neck, liver or kidney cancer. This chain's CDR3 is CASSQLAGEETQYF. The DNA of the CDR3 is TGCGCCAGCAGCCAATTAGCGGGGGAGGAGACCCAGTACTTC.